This TCR beta chain is from a study of cytomegalovirus exposure and HLA in healthy donors. PCR used 60 Vbeta primers and 13 Jbeta primers. Clones were read by immunoSEQ multiplex PCR, and TCRdb kept only the in-frame ones, dropping some. The sample consists of 69,000 or so clones, about 75% of them appearing once. The CDR3 contains 14 residues. Germline CDR1 and CDR2: KGHSH and LQKENI. Deletions cut 3 bases from V and 2 bases from J, with 10 bases between. Specimen: PBMCs. The chain has TRBV18 and TRBJ2-5; no firm D call. This clonotype was obtained from a man aged 18-30 years in good health and CMV-seronegative. The chain's CDR3 is CASSPGSPQETQYF. DNA of the CDR3: TGTGCCAGCTCACCGGGCAGCCCTCAAGAGACCCAGTACTTC. The whole variable domain, filled in from reference TRBV18 and TRBJ2-5, reads NAGVMQNPRHLVRRRGQEARLRCSPMKGHSHVYWYRQLPEEGLKFMVYLQKENIIDESGMPKERFSAEFPKEGPSILRIQQVVRGDSAAYFCASSPGSPQETQYFGPGTRLLVL.